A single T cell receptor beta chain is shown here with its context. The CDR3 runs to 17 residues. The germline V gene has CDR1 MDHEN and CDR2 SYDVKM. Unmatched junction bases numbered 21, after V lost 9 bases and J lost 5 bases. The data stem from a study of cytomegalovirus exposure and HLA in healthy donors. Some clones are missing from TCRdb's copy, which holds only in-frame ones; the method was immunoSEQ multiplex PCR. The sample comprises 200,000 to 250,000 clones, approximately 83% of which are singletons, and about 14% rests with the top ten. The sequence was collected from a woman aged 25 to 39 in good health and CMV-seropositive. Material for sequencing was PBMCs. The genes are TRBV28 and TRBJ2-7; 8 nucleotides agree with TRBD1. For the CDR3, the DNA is TGTGCCAGTTTGAGGGCAGGGGGCGTCCGTCGTTCCGACGAGCAGTACTTC. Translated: CASLRAGGVRRSDEQYF.